The 22 T cell receptor beta chains reported below all come from one sample, sequenced in a study of blood T cells in healthy people across ages. Through a sample-barcoded 5' primer and a J-beta primer mix, a second PCR was run for 7 to 11 cycles. TCRdb itself ran the 5' RACE reads through MiXCR, one entry per CDR3 protein. The table lists 1,100,000 or so distinct CDR3 sequences, 40% to 45% of them singletons, with approximately 20% in the top ten. Source material: blood. These receptors were taken from a woman aged 55 to 70 in good health.

The CDR3 nucleotides are TGTGCCACCAGCAGAGATAGGACAGGGGGCGTTGAGACCCAGTACTTC. Translated, it gives CATSRDRTGGVETQYF. The chain combines TRBV15 with TRBJ2-5; 11 positions match TRBD1. Germline values: CDR1 LNHNV, CDR2 YYDKDF (reference sequence). Trimming took 0 bases from V and 5 from J; bases not matched to a gene: 5. This CDR3 contains 16 residues. Complete variable domain (other parts from reference TRBV15 and TRBJ2-5): DAMVIQNPRYQVTQFGKPVTLSCSQTLNHNVMYWYQQKSSQAPKLLFHYYDKDFNNEADTPDNFQSRRPNTSFCFLDIRSPGLGDTAMYLCATSRDRTGGVETQYFGPGTRLLVL.

The J gene is TRBJ2-3, the V gene TRBV7-3; D is uncertain. V lost 4 bases, J lost 0 bases, and 14 bases lay in between. The CDR3 loop spans 16 amino acids. Germline V gene lookup returns CDR1 SGHTA and CDR2 FQGTGA. Here the CDR3 reads CASSSSHDISTDTQYF. In DNA, the CDR3 is TGTGCCAGCAGCTCTTCACACGACATTAGCACAGATACGCAGTATTTT.

This clonotype was observed at least ten times. The chain combines TRBV3-1 with TRBJ2-5; 8 bases are a match to TRBD1. Trimming took 0 bases from V and 2 from J; bases not matched to a gene: 2. Germline V gene lookup returns CDR1 LGHDT and CDR2 YNNKEL (reference sequence). There are 15 residues in the CDR3. CDR3 coding DNA: TGTGCCAGCAGCCAAGATACAGGGGGACAAGAGACCCAGTACTTC. Its protein product is CASSQDTGGQETQYF.

This chain connects TRBV20-1 to TRBJ1-5; possible D gene TRBD1, 6 bases. The CDR3 consists of 13 residues. Trimming shortened V by 6 bases and J by 6 bases, and 15 bases separated the two germline ends. CDR1 is DFQATT, CDR2 SNEGSKA, per germline (reference sequence). The CDR3 spells CSANDRPSQPQHF. Here the CDR3 DNA reads TGCAGTGCAAATGACAGGCCGAGTCAGCCCCAGCATTTT.

V is TRBV3-1 and J is TRBJ2-7; TRBD2 matches 7 bases. The CDR3 has 14 residues. CDR1 and CDR2 (germline): LGHDT, YNNKEL (reference sequence). V was pared by 4 bases and J by 4 bases, with 7 bases of the junction left unmatched. This CDR3 is CASSPAHGGYEQYF. The CDR3 DNA follows: TGTGCCAGCAGCCCTGCGCACGGGGGGTACGAGCAGTACTTC.

In the case of this clonotype: A junction end diverges from the germline sequence, so it may reflect a read error. The chain is built from TRBV7-9 and TRBJ1-2; possibly TRBD1 for D (6 bases). Germline assignment: CDR1 SEHNR and CDR2 FQNEAQ (reference sequence). CDR3 length equals 13 residues. The CDR3 here is CASRSPGGRGYIF. The DNA for the CDR3 is TGTGCCAGTCGGTCCCCGGGGGGCCGCGGCTACATCTTC.

This clonotype was detected only a few times. J is TRBJ2-1 and V is TRBV13; D gene uncertain. V lost 0 bases and J 7 bases, leaving 10 bases between the germline ends. The CDR3 length is 14 residues. Germline CDR1 and CDR2: PRHDT and FYEKMQ (reference sequence). CDR3 nucleotide sequence: TGTGCCAGCAGCTTAGGTGGTGCCCGGAATGAGCAGTTCTTC. Amino acid sequence: CASSLGGARNEQFF.

The rearrangement links TRBV20-1 to TRBJ2-1; TRBD2 agrees at 13 bases. The length of the CDR3 is 19 residues. V shed 1 base, J shed 0 bases, and the junction held 9 bases outside the gene matches. CDR1 and CDR2 from the germline V gene are DFQATT and SNEGSKA (reference sequence). The chain's CDR3 is CSARARTSGSVSSYNEQFF. CDR3 DNA: TGCAGTGCTAGAGCCCGGACTAGCGGGAGTGTAAGCTCCTACAATGAGCAGTTCTTC.

This clonotype came up many times. This CDR3 is CASSLPPGGEQFF. In DNA form, the CDR3 reads TGTGCCAGCAGCTTACCCCCGGGCGGTGAGCAGTTCTTC. V usage is TRBV11-2 and J usage is TRBJ2-1, with unresolved D. Germline assignment: CDR1 SGHAT and CDR2 FQNNGV. The CDR3 loop spans 13 amino acids. V lost 2 bases, J lost 9 bases, and 11 bases lay in between.

This clonotype came up a few times. The rearrangement uses TRBV29-1 and TRBJ2-3, with D hard to call. With 2 bases removed from V and 4 bases from J, the gap between germline ends came to 7 bases. This CDR3 has 12 residues. Germline CDR1 reads SQVTM; CDR2 reads ANQGSEA. CDR3 DNA sequence: TGCAGCGTTGAACTAGGTGCAGATACGCAGTATTTT. This codes for CSVELGADTQYF.

This clonotype has just a few counts. J is TRBJ2-1 and V is TRBV27, with D hard to call. The V gene's germline CDR1 is MNHEY and CDR2 SMNVEV (reference sequence). V was cut by 8 bases and J by 7 bases, with 9 bases left in between. CDR3 size: 11 residues. Here the CDR3 reads CASLYLNEQFF. DNA for the CDR3: TGTGCCAGCCTCTACTTGAATGAGCAGTTCTTC.

V usage is TRBV21-1 and J usage is TRBJ2-5; the DNA was not used to check the table's D call, TRBD1. TRBV21-1 is a pseudogene. This CDR3 has 14 residues. This chain's CDR3 is CASSKQNRGETQYF. CDR3 nucleotide sequence: TGTGCCAGCAGCAAACAAAACAGGGGAGAGACCCAGTACTTC.

The V gene is TRBV29-1, the J gene TRBJ2-1; 12 bases map to TRBD2. This CDR3 has 15 residues. The V segment lost 2 bases and the J segment 7 bases; nucleotides outside the gene matches: 6. Germline loops: CDR1 SQVTM, CDR2 ANQGSEA. The CDR3 bases are TGCAGCGTTGAACGTCTAGCGGGGGGGCGAAATGAGCAGTTCTTC. Encoded protein: CSVERLAGGRNEQFF.

The rearrangement links TRBV10-2 to TRBJ1-6; the D is unclear. Germline V lookup: CDR1 WSHSY, CDR2 SAAADI. The CDR3 covers 13 residues. Trimming stripped 6 bases from V and 8 bases from J, with 11 bases between. The CDR3 protein is CASRTQYDSPLHF. CDR3 nucleotides: TGCGCCAGCAGGACCCAGTACGATTCACCCCTCCACTTT.

Of note for this clonotype: No conserved phenylalanine or tryptophan ends this CDR3, so it is likely a read error. The CDR3 DNA sequence: TGTGCCAGCAGCCAAGCTAGCGGGAGGGCCCATGAGCAGTTCTCC. Amino acids: CASSQASGRAHEQFS. The V call is TRBV3-1, the J call TRBJ2-1, with 12 bases lining up with TRBD2. The CDR3 sequence is 15 residues long. The germline V gene has CDR1 LGHDT and CDR2 YNNKEL (reference sequence). J gave up 8 bases and V 1 base, and 3 bases lay outside the gene matches.

The chain recombines TRBV28 with TRBJ2-7; TRBD2 matches at 7 bases. V lost 10 bases, J lost 4 bases, and 7 bases stayed unmatched. Germline V gives CDR1 MDHEN, CDR2 SYDVKM. The CDR3 covers 12 residues. Here the CDR3 DNA reads TGTGCCATAGGGAGGGCAGGTTACGAGCAGTACTTC. Translation: CAIGRAGYEQYF. Full variable domain (remainder filled in from reference TRBV28 and TRBJ2-7): DVKVTQSSRYLVKRTGEKVFLECVQDMDHENMFWYRQDPGLGLRLIYFSYDVKMKEKGDIPEGYSVSREKKERFSLILESASTNQTSMYLCAIGRAGYEQYFGPGTRLTVT.

The chain has TRBV20-1 and TRBJ2-3; 14 bases map to TRBD2. V shed 0 bases, J shed 4 bases, and the junction held 21 bases outside the gene matches. This CDR3 comprises 22 residues. Germline-derived CDR1 and CDR2 are DFQATT and SNEGSKA (reference sequence). CDR3 DNA sequence: TGCAGTGCTAGAGAACCGTTCTGGACTAGCGGGAGGTTTCAACTAGCAGCAGATACGCAGTATTTT. This encodes CSAREPFWTSGRFQLAADTQYF.

This clonotype has just a few counts. The CDR3 DNA follows: TGCGCCAGCAGCTTTGGGGACAGGGAAGCAGAGACCCAGTACTTC. It translates to CASSFGDREAETQYF. This chain joins TRBV5-1 and TRBJ2-5; 9 nucleotides align to TRBD1. Unmatched junction bases numbered 6, after V lost 2 bases and J lost 4 bases. The CDR3 sequence is 15 residues long. Per the germline V gene, CDR1 is SGHRS and CDR2 is YFSETQ.

The V and J genes are TRBV12-3 or TRBV12-4 and TRBJ2-7; 9 positions match TRBD1. This CDR3 comprises 13 residues. V shed 6 bases, J shed 5 bases, and the junction held 5 bases outside the gene matches. As DNA, the CDR3 is TGTGCCAGCAGCTATACAGGGGGCAACGAGCAGTACTTC. Translating it yields CASSYTGGNEQYF.

This chain connects TRBV4-2 to TRBJ2-7; 8 bases map to TRBD2. Germline V gene lookup returns CDR1 LGHNA and CDR2 YNFKEQ. This CDR3 is 17 amino acids long. V was clipped by 0 bases and J by 2 bases; unmatched bases: 9. The CDR3, as DNA: TGTGCCAGCAGCCAAGAAGGAATAGCGGGGAGGGCCTACGAGCAGTACTTC. It encodes CASSQEGIAGRAYEQYF.

The rearrangement links TRBV27 to TRBJ2-5, with TRBD2 as a possible D gene (5 bases). With the DNA end fitting TRBJ2-7 better, the J assignment may be wrong. This CDR3 region has 17 residues. In germline, CDR1 is MNHEY, CDR2 SMNVEV (reference sequence). The CDR3, as DNA: TGTGCCAGCAGTTTATCCCCTCTAGGGCTAGAACGGGGCGAGCAGTACTTC. It specifies CASSLSPLGLERGEQYF.

This clonotype was observed a handful of times. This rearrangement joins TRBV12-3 or TRBV12-4 to TRBJ2-1; TRBD2 matches 7 bases. Unmatched junction bases numbered 10, after V lost 4 bases and J lost 7 bases. This CDR3 is 15 amino acids long. CDR3 sequence: CASSSGTNRRNEQFF. The CDR3 DNA is TGTGCCAGCAGTTCCGGGACTAATCGCCGAAATGAGCAGTTCTTC.